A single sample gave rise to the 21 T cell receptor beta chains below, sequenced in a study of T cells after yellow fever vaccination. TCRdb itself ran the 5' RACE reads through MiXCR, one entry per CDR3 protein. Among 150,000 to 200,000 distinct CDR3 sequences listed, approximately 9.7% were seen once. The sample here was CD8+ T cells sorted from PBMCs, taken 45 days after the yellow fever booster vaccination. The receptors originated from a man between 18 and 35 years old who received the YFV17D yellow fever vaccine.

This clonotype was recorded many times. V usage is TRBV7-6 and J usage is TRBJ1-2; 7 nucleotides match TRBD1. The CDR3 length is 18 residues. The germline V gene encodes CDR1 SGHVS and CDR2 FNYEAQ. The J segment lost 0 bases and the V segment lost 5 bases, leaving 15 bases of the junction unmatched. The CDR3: CASSPRQGSVRSNYGYTF. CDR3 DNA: TGTGCCAGCAGCCCTAGACAGGGATCGGTTCGGTCTAACTATGGCTACACCTTC.

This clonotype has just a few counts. In nucleotides, the CDR3 is TGTGCCAGCAGCTCCCCCCACCGGGAGAGAGAGACCCAGTACTTC. This sequence encodes CASSSPHRERETQYF. The chain recombines TRBV13 with TRBJ2-5, with D perhaps TRBD2 (6 bases). Trimming removed 4 bases from V and 4 bases from J, with 16 bases in between. CDR3 size: 15 residues. The germline CDR1 and CDR2 sequences are PRHDT and FYEKMQ (reference sequence).

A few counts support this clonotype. The chain's CDR3 is CASRGGTYEQYF. DNA for the CDR3: TGTGCCAGCCGAGGAGGGACCTACGAGCAGTACTTC. The chain combines TRBV11-2 with TRBJ2-7; the D gene is possibly TRBD2 (6 bases). Germline assignment: CDR1 SGHAT and CDR2 FQNNGV. V dropped 8 bases and J dropped 2 bases, with 10 bases sitting between them. The CDR3 length is 12 residues. The complete variable domain, with remaining parts taken from reference TRBV11-2 and TRBJ2-7, reads EAGVAQSPRYKIIEKRQSVAFWCNPISGHATLYWYQQILGQGPKLLIQFQNNGVVDDSQLPKDRFSAERLKGVDSTLKIQPAKLEDSAVYLCASRGGTYEQYFGPGTRLTVT.

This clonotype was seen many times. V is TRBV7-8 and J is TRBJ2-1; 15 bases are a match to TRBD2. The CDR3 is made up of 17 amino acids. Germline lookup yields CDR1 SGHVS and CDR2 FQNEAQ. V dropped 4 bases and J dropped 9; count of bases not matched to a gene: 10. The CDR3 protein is CASSSLRTSGGAVEQFF. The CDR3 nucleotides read TGTGCCAGCAGCTCCCTACGGACTAGCGGGGGGGCCGTTGAGCAGTTCTTC.

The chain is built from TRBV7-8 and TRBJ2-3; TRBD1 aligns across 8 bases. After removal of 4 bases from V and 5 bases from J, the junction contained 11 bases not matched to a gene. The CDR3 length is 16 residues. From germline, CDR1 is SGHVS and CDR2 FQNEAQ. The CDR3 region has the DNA TGTGCCAGCAGCTCCGACCAGGGGGCGCAAAGAGATACGCAGTATTTT. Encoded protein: CASSSDQGAQRDTQYF.

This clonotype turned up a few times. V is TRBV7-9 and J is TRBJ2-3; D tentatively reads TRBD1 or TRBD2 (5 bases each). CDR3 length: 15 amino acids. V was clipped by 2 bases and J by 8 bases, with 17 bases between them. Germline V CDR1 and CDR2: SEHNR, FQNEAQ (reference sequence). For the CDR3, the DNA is TGTGCCAGCAGCTTATCCCCTGACGGGGACGGTACGCAGTATTTT. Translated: CASSLSPDGDGTQYF.

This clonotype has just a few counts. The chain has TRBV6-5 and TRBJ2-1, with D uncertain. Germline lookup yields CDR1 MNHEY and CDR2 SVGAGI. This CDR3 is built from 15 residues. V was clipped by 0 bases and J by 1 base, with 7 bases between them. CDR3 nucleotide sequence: TGTGCCAGCAGTTACTCGCCTCCTTCCTACAATGAGCAGTTCTTC. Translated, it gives CASSYSPPSYNEQFF.

As DNA, the CDR3 is TGTGCCAGCAGTGAAGCGGAGGGGGCGAGCTATGGCTACACCTTC. Its protein product is CASSEAEGASYGYTF. The chain recombines TRBV6-1 with TRBJ1-2, with 7 nucleotides matching TRBD1. V lost 0 bases and J lost 4; bases outside the gene matches: 5. The CDR3 consists of 15 residues. CDR1 and CDR2 (germline): MNHNS, SASEGT.

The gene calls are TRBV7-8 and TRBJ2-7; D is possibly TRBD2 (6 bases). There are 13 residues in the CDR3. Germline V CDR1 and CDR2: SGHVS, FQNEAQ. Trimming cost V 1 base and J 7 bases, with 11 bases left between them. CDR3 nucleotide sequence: TGTGCCAGCAGCTTAGGCCCTGGAGGGGAGCAGTACTTC. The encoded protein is CASSLGPGGEQYF.

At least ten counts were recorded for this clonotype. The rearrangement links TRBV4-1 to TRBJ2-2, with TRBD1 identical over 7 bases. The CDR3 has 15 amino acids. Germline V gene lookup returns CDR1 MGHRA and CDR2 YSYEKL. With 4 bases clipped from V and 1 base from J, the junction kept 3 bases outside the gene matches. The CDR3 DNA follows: TGCGCCAGCAGCCGAGGGACAGAGAACACCGGGGAGCTGTTTTTT. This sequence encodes CASSRGTENTGELFF.

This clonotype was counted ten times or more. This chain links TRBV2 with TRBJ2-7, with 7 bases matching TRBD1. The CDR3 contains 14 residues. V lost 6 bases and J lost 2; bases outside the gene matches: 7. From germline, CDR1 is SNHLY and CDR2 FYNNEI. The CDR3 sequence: CASSPRDSPYEQYF. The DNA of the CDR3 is TGTGCCAGCAGCCCCCGGGACAGCCCCTACGAGCAGTACTTC. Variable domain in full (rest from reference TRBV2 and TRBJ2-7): EPEVTQTPSHQVTQMGQEVILRCVPISNHLYFYWYRQILGQKVEFLVSFYNNEISEKSEIFDDQFSVERPDGSNFTLKIRSTKLEDSAMYFCASSPRDSPYEQYFGPGTRLTVT.

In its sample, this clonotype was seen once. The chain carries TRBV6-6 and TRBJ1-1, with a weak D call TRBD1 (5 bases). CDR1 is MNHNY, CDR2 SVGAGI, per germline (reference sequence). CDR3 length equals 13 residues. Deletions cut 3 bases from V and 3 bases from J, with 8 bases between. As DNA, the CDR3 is TGTGCCAGCAGTTATGGGACCCACACTGAAGCTTTCTTT. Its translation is CASSYGTHTEAFF.

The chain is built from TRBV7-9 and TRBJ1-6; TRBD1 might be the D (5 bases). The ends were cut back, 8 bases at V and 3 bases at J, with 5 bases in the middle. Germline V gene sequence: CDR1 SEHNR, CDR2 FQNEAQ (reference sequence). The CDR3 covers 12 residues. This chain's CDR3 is CASQGYNSPLHF. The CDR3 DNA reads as TGTGCCAGCCAGGGCTATAATTCACCCCTCCACTTT.

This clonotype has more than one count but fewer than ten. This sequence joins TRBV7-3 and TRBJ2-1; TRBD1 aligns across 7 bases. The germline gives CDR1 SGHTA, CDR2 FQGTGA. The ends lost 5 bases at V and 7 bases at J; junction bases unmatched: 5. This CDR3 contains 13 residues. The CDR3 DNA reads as TGTGCCAGCAGCACCACGACAGGGAATGAGCAGTTCTTC. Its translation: CASSTTTGNEQFF.

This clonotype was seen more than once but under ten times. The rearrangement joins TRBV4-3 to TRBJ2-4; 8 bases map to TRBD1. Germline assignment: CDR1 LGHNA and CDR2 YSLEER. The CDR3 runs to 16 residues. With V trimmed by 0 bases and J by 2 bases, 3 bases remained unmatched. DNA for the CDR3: TGCGCCAGCAGCCAAGACAGGGGGCGGCCCAAAAACATTCAGTACTTC. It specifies CASSQDRGRPKNIQYF.

The CDR3 spells CASSPAGTVNEQFF. Here the CDR3 DNA reads TGTGCCAGCAGTCCGGCGGGGACAGTCAATGAGCAGTTCTTC. The V gene is TRBV27, the J gene TRBJ2-1; perhaps TRBD1 as D (7 bases). Germline values: CDR1 MNHEY, CDR2 SMNVEV (reference sequence). This CDR3 is built from 14 residues. V dropped 5 bases and J dropped 6 bases, with 14 bases sitting between them.

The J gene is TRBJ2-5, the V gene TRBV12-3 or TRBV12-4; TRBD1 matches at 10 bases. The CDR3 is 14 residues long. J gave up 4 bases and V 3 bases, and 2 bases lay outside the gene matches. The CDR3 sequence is CASSLGQGRETQYF. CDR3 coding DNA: TGTGCCAGCAGTTTGGGACAGGGGCGAGAGACCCAGTACTTC.

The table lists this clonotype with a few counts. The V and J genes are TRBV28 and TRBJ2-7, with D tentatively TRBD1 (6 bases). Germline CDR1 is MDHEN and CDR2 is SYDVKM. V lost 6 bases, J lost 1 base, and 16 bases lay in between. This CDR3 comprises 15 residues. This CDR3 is CASSPWTELSYEQYF. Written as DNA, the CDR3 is TGTGCCAGCAGCCCTTGGACAGAGTTATCCTACGAGCAGTACTTC.

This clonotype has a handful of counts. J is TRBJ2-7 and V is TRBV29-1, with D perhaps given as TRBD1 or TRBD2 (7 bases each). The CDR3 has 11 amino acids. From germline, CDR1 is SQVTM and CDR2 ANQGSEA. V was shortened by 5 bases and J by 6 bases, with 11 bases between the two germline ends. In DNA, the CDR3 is TGCAGCGTTCCCAGGGGGGGCGAGCAGTACTTC. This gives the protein CSVPRGGEQYF.

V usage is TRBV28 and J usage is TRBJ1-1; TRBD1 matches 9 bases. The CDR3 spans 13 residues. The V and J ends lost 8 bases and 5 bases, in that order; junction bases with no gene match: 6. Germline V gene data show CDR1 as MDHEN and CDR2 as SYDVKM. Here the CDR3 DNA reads TGTGCCAGCGTCCTACAGGGGGCAACTGAAGCTTTCTTT. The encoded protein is CASVLQGATEAFF.

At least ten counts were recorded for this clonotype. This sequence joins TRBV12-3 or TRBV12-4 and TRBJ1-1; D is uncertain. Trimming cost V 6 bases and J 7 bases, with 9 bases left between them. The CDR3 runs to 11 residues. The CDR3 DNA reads TGTGCCAGCAGCCCGAGTGGTGAAGCTTTCTTT. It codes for CASSPSGEAFF.